This TCR beta chain was identified in a study of T cell changes during pregnancy in multiple sclerosis. Worth noting for this clone: At one end, the junction sequence differs from germline, possibly due to a read error.

Measured with immunoSEQ multiplex PCR; TCRdb has only the in-frame clones, and not every one. The profile covers 35,000 to 50,000 clones, with roughly 90% appearing a single time and 0.95% to 1.5% taken by the ten largest. The CDR3 is 11 amino acids. In germline, CDR1 is DFQATT, CDR2 SNEGSKA (reference sequence). The receptor comes from a female donor with multiple sclerosis, enrolled in a pregnancy study. The source was CD4+ T cells from peripheral blood mononuclear cells, collected in the second trimester of pregnancy. This chain connects TRBV20-1 to TRBJ2-3; TRBD1 matches 10 bases. As DNA, the CDR3 is TGCAGTGCTAGAGATCGGACAGGGGGTGACTTT. Translation: CSARDRTGGDF.